This TCR beta chain came from a study of cytomegalovirus exposure and HLA in healthy donors. Use of 60 Vbeta and 13 Jbeta primers characterized the PCR. Assay used: immunoSEQ multiplex PCR; TCRdb lists only in-frame clones, some missing. The table has about 120,000 clones, 15% seen once. With respect to this clone: No antigen is known for it.

Study-level findings and limits: An analysis done earlier found most TCR beta V segments productive about 87% or about 30% of the time.

Germline loops: CDR1 SEHNR, CDR2 FQNEAQ (reference sequence). V was shortened by 5 bases and J by 4 bases, with 8 bases between the two germline ends. This CDR3 is 12 amino acids long. The receptor's source is a woman aged 18 to 35 in good health and CMV-seronegative. Sequences were obtained from PBMCs. The chain uses TRBV7-9 and TRBJ2-5; tentative D call: TRBD1 (6 bases). The CDR3 DNA reads TGTGCCAGCAGCACAGGGATAGAGACCCAGTACTTC. Translating gives CASSTGIETQYF.